The present entry profiles one T cell receptor (beta chain) with its context. As yet, its antigen is unknown. TCRdb passed the 5' RACE reads through MiXCR, listing each CDR3 protein once. The sample yields a few hundred thousand distinct CDR3 sequences, under 8.5% seen once. With 0 bases removed from V and 7 bases from J, the gap between germline ends came to 10 bases. This CDR3 contains 14 residues. Germline CDR1 reads SGDLS; CDR2 reads YYNGEE. The data are from a study of CD8 T cells in ankylosing spondylitis. Study results and caveats: There was reportedly significant enrichment of clones that were disease-linked in matched ankylosing spondylitis synovial fluid. Roughly eight highly homologous variants made up a TCR beta motif that seemed to typify ankylosing spondylitis blood.

The chain joins TRBV9 to TRBJ1-4; no clear D. This TCR derives from a male donor with ankylosing spondylitis. Sequencing input: blood, either unsorted or a sorted T cell fraction (not recorded which). CDR3 residues: CASSVEGLGEKLFF. The CDR3 nucleotides read TGTGCCAGCAGCGTAGAGGGCTTGGGTGAAAAACTGTTTTTT.